Listed below are T cell receptor beta chains from one sample, sequenced in a study of early T cells in non-severe SARS-CoV-2 infection. TCRdb called the 5' RACE reads again in MiXCR, with one record for every CDR3 protein. Of some 78,000 distinct CDR3 sequences listed, around 14% are singletons. The specimen sequenced was whole blood. Receptor source: an adult who was a healthcare worker with PCR-confirmed SARS-CoV-2 infection or an uninfected control (not recorded which). The CDR3 runs from the conserved cysteine through the conserved F or W. A D gene is named only where the DNA matches it firmly. Only some rows state a clone size, as once, few, many or a class for expanded clones.

many	TRBV3-1	TRBD2	TRBJ2-1	TGTGCCAGCAGCCCTACGAGATATCTTAGCGGGAGGAGGGACAATGAGCAGTTCTTC	CASSPTRYLSGRRDNEQFF
many	TRBV2	.	TRBJ2-2	TGTGCCAGCGGATATACCGGGGAGCTGTTTTTT	CASGYTGELFF
.	TRBV24-1	TRBD2	TRBJ2-1	TGTGCCACCAGTGACTACCCCGGACTAGCGGGAGTGGGACACAATGAGCAGTTCTTC	CATSDYPGLAGVGHNEQFF
few	TRBV5-1	.	TRBJ1-4	TGCGCCAGCAGCCCGAACCCCCGGGATGAAAAACTGTTTTTT	CASSPNPRDEKLFF
.	TRBV12-5	TRBD2	TRBJ2-7	TGTGCTAGTGGCCCTGGCCGTGGCGGGGGACTTTTAGAGCAGTACTTC	CASGPGRGGGLLEQYF
few	TRBV20-1	TRBD2	TRBJ2-3	TGCAGTGCTAGACGTGCAGCGGGAGGACGCACAGATACGCAGTATTTT	CSARRAAGGRTDTQYF
few	TRBV29-1	TRBD1	TRBJ1-1	TGCAGCGCTCAAAACGACAGGGGCACTGAAGCTTTCTTT	CSAQNDRGTEAFF
many	TRBV27	TRBD1	TRBJ1-5	TGTGCCAGCAGCACAGGGGGTGGCCAGCCCCAGCATTTT	CASSTGGGQPQHF
once	TRBV28	.	TRBJ2-2	TGTGCCAGCAGTTGGGGACGTCGGACCGGGGAGCTGTTTTTT	CASSWGRRTGELFF
few	TRBV28	TRBD2	TRBJ2-2	TGTGCCAGCTGGGGACTAGCGTATACCGGGGAGCTGTTTTTT	CASWGLAYTGELFF
many	TRBV6-5	TRBD1	TRBJ1-2	TGTGCCAGCAGGAAAACAGGGGGCGCCGGTGGCTACACCTTC	CASRKTGGAGGYTF
.	TRBV28	TRBD1	TRBJ2-3	TGTGCCAGCAGTACCCAAGGACAGGGGACAGATACGCAGTATTTT	CASSTQGQGTDTQYF